Sequencing of this T cell receptor beta chain was carried out in a study of blood T cell repertoires in COVID-19 (TCRdb year 2020). General notes on the study: Collaborator samples came from the United States, Italy and Spain and covered acute and convalescent phases of COVID-19. The prospective study material was composed of cDNA or gDNA derived from T cells, B-cell-depleted T cells, or PBMCs. Subjects who had been exposed to COVID-19, were actively infected with it, or had recovered from it provided the deeply sampled blood TCRbeta repertoires that made up the dataset. The repertoires were made available in a free public database intended to serve as a resource for research on the immune response to SARS-CoV-2. The samples were drawn from the first 160 participants of the ongoing ImmuneRACE study and from 1,254 subjects provided by 6 global collaborators. Nearly every sample came with metadata listing a de-identified subject ID, COVID-19 status, age in years and sex. Where available, HLA class I and class II types were obtained from metadata supplied by the sample provider rather than from assay-based typing. Points the paper makes about the study in general: The quantity of clinical and demographic metadata differed by source and by participant and was supplied without curation.

TCRbeta CDR3 regions were amplified from genomic DNA by means of the immunoSEQ Assay, a bias-controlled multiplex PCR. The paper's data handling went like this. The number of nucleated cells in each sample was estimated from the amplification of reference gene primers within the assay. Sequence reads were collapsed and filtered to measure the absolute abundance of every unique TCRbeta CDR3 rearrangement. Productive Simpson clonality was computed per sample as the square root of Simpson's diversity index over productive rearrangements. Here the immuneACCESS table is served through TCRdb, limited to in-frame sequences with V and J called. Missing clones are a known gap in these copies; in checked studies unresolved V genes cover under half, and the rest lacks a known reason. V and J calls plus clone size are reproduced from that table; the DNA served to infer D and trimming. The sample table lists approximately 450,000 clones, roughly 87% of them with a count of one. The ten largest clones take up under 2.5% of the sample.

From the cysteine through the phenylalanine, the CDR3 covers 16 amino acids. The only DNA kept is the CDR3, 48 bases in frame from the first base. V loses 4 bases at its end and J loses 2 bases; junction bases beyond the gene matches: 10. CDR1 ENHRY and CDR2 SYGVKD are derived from the germline V gene. Participants in the prospective study were aged about 18 to 95 years, lived in about two dozen United States geographic areas, and enrolled through a virtual design. In the prospective study, participants were assigned to cohorts based on the clinical history participants reported in a screening survey and a study questionnaire. In the prospective study, mobile phlebotomists collected whole blood, serum and a nasopharyngeal or oropharyngeal swab from each participant. Additional blood draws and questionnaires over an approximately 2-month period could optionally be provided by prospective study participants. Before DNA extraction, blood samples from the prospective study were shipped at room temperature or frozen.

For this clone: The antigen this receptor binds is unknown. The sample holds no much larger clone one base away, and base qualities are not on file.

Sequencing was performed on PBMCs or T cells enriched from blood (not recorded which). This receptor was obtained from a woman aged 18-30 years with acute COVID-19. The sequence links TRBV10-3 to TRBJ2-7; 8 nucleotides in the junction match TRBD2. The DNA sequence is given as TGTGCCATCAGTGGGGGCGTAGCGGGGCTAACCTACGAGCAGTACTTC. The encoded protein is CAISGGVAGLTYEQYF.